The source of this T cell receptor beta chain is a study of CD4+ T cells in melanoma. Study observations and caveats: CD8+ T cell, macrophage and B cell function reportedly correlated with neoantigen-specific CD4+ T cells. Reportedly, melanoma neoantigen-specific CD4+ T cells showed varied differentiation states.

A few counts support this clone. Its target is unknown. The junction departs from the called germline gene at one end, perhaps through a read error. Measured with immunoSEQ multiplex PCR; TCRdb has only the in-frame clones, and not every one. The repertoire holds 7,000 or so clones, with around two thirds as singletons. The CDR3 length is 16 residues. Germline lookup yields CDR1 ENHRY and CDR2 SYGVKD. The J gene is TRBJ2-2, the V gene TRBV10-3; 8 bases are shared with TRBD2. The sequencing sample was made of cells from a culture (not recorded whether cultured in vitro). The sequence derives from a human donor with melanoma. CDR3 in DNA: TGTGCCATCCCGGTCGGTAGCGGGGAGGAACACCGGGGAGCTGTTTTT. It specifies CAIPVGSGEEHRGAVF.